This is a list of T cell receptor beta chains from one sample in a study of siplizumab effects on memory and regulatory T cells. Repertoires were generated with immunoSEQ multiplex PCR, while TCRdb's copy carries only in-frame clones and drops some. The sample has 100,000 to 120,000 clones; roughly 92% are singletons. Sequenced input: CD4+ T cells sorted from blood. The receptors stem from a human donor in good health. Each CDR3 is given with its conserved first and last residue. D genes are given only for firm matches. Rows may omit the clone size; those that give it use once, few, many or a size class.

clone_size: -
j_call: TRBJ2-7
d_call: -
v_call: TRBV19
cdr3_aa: CASSSVHEQYF
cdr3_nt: TGTGCCAGTAGTTCCGTCCACGAGCAGTACTTC

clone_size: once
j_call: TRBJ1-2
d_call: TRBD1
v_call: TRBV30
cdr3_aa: CAWSVWDRVNYGYTF
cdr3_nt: TGTGCCTGGAGTGTATGGGACAGGGTTAACTATGGCTACACCTTC

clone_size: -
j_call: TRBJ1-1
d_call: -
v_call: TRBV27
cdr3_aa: CASSLFGGGTEAFF
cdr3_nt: TGTGCCAGCAGTTTATTTGGGGGCGGCACTGAAGCTTTCTTT

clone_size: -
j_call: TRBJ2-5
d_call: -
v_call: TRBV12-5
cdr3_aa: CASGRTAQETQYF
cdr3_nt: TGTGCTAGTGGAAGGACAGCCCAAGAGACCCAGTACTTC

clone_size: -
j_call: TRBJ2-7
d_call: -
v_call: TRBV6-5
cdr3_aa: CASSYSTGPYEQYF
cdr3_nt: TGTGCCAGCAGTTACAGCACAGGGCCCTACGAGCAGTACTTC

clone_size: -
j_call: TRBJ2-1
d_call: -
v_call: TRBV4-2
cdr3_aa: CASSQDWLYTYNEQFF
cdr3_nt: TGTGCCAGCAGCCAAGATTGGCTTTATACCTACAATGAGCAGTTCTTC

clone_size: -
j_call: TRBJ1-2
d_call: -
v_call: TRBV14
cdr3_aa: CASSPGHYGYTF
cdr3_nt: TGTGCCAGCAGCCCCGGACACTATGGCTACACCTTC

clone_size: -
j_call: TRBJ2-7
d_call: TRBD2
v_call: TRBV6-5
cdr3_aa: CASSYRRLAGFYEQYF
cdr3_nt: TGTGCCAGCAGTTACCGCCGACTAGCGGGGTTCTACGAGCAGTACTTC

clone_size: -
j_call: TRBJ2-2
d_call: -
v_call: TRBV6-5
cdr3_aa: CASSSGPSSGGELFF
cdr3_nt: TGTGCCAGCAGTTCGGGACCCTCCTCGGGCGGGGAGCTGTTTTTT

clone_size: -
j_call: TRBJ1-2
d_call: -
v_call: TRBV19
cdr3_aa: CASSIDLGAFGYTF
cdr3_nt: TGTGCCAGTAGTATAGATCTAGGTGCATTCGGCTACACCTTC

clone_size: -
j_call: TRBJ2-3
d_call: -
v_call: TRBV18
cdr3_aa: CASSPGVTDTQYF
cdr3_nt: TGTGCCAGCTCACCAGGAGTCACAGATACGCAGTATTTT

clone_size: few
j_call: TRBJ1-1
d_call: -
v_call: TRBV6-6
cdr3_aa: CASSQGNTEAFF
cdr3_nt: TGTGCCAGCAGCCAGGGGAACACTGAAGCTTTCTTT

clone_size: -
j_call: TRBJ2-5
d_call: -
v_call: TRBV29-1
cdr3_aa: CSAGVRETQYF
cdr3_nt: TGCAGCGCCGGGGTAAGGGAGACCCAGTACTTC

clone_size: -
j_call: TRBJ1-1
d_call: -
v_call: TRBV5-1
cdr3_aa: CASSLVPGNTEAFF
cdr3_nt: TGCGCCAGCAGCTTGGTCCCGGGGAACACTGAAGCTTTCTTT

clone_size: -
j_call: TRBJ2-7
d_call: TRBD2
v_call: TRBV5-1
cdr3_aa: CASSLTRDYPSSYEQYF
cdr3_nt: TGCGCCAGCAGCTTGACAAGGGACTACCCGAGCTCCTACGAGCAGTACTTC

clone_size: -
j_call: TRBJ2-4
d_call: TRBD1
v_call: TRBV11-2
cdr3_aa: CASRDRGVPTSKNIQYF
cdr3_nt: TGTGCCAGCCGGGACAGGGGCGTACCCACCTCCAAAAACATTCAGTACTTC

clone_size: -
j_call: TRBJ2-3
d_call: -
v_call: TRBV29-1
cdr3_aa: CSVGPGFWSADTQYF
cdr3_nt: TGCAGCGTTGGTCCGGGGTTTTGGTCGGCAGATACGCAGTATTTT

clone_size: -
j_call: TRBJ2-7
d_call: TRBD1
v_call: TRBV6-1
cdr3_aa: CASSERTGIYEQYF
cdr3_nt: TGTGCCAGCAGTGAACGGACAGGGATCTACGAGCAGTACTTC